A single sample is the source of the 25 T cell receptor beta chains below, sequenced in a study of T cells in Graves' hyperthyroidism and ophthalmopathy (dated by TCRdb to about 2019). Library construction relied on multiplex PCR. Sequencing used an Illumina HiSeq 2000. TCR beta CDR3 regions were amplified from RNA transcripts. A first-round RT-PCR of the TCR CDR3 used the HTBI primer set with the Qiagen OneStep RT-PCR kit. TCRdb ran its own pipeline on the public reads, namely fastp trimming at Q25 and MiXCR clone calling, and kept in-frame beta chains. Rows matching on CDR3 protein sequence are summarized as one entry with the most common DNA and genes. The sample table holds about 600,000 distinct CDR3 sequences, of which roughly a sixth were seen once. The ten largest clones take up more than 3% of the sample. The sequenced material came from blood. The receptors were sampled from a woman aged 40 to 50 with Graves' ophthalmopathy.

In nucleotides, the CDR3 is TGCAGTGCTAGAGATCGAAAGCGGGAAGCCAGGGTGCAGTTCTTC. Translating it yields CSARDRKREARVQFF. The chain carries TRBV20-1 and TRBJ2-1; TRBD2 agrees at 7 bases. Trimming at V came to 0 bases and at J to 12 bases, leaving 14 bases not matched to a gene. This CDR3 comprises 15 residues. From germline, CDR1 is DFQATT and CDR2 SNEGSKA (reference sequence).

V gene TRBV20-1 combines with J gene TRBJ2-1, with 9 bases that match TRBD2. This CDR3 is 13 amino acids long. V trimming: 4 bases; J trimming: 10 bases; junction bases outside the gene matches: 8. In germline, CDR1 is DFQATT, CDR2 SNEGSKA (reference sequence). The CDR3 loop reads CSAKNPGLAEQFF. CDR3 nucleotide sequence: TGCAGTGCTAAAAACCCGGGACTAGCAGAGCAGTTCTTC.

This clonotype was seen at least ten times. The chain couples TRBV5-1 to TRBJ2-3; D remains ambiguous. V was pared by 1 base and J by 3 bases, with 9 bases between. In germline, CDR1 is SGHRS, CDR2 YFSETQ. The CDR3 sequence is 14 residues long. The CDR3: CASSLRSMTDTQYF. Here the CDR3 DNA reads TGCGCCAGCAGCTTGCGGAGCATGACAGATACGCAGTATTTT.

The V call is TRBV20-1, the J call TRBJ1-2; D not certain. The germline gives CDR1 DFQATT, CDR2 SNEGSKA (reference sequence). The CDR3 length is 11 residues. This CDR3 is CSQKENYGYTF. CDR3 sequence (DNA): TGCAGCCAAAAAGAAAACTATGGCTACACCTTC.

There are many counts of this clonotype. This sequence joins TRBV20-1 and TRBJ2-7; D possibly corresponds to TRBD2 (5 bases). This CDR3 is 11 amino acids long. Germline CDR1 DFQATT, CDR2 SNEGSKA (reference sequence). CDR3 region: CSQRNSYEQYF. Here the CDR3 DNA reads TGCAGCCAGCGGAACTCCTACGAGCAGTACTTC.

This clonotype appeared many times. The CDR3 bases are TGTGCCAGCAGTTTTTGGGGGTCAAACACTGAAGCTTTCTTT. This translates into CASSFWGSNTEAFF. The V and J genes are TRBV28 and TRBJ1-1, with a possible D match to TRBD1 (5 bases). CDR3 length: 14 amino acids. Trimming stripped 3 bases from V and 2 bases from J, with 10 bases between. The germline CDR1 and CDR2 sequences are MDHEN and SYDVKM.

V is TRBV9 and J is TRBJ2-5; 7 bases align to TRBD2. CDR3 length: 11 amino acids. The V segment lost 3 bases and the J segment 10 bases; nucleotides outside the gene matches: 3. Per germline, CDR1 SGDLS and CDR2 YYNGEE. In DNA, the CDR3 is TGTGCCAGCAGCGCGGGAGGAGGCCAGTACTTC. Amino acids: CASSAGGGQYF.

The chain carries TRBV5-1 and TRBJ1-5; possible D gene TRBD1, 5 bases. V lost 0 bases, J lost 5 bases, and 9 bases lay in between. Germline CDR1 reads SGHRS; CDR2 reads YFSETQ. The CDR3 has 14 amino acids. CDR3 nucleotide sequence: TGCGCCAGCAGCTTGGAAGGGGTTGATCAGCCCCAGCATTTT. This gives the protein CASSLEGVDQPQHF.

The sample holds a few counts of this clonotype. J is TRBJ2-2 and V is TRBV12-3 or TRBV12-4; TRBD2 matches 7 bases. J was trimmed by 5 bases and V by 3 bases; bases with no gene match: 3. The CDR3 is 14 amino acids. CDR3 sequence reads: CASSFSRETGELFF. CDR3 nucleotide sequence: TGTGCCAGCAGTTTTTCGCGGGAGACCGGGGAGCTGTTTTTT.

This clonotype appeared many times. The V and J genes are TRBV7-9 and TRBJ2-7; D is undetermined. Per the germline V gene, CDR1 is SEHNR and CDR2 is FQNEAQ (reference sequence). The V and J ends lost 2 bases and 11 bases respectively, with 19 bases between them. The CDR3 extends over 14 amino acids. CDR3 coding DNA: TGTGCCAGCAGCTTATCAGTTACATTTACGAGGAAGTACTTC. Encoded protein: CASSLSVTFTRKYF.

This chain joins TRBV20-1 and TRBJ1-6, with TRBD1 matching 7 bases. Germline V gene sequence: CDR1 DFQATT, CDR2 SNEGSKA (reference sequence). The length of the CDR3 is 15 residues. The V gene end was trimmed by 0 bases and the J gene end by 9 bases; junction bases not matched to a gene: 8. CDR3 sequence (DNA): TGCAGTGCTAGAGACTTAGACAGGGAGGGTTCACCCCTCCACTTT. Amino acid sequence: CSARDLDREGSPLHF.

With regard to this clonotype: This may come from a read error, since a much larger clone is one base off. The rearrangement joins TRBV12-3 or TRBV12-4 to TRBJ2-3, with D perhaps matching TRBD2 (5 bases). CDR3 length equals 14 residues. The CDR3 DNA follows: TGTGCCAGCACCATCAGTAGCGTGATTGATACGCAGTGTTTT. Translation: CASTISSVIDTQCF.

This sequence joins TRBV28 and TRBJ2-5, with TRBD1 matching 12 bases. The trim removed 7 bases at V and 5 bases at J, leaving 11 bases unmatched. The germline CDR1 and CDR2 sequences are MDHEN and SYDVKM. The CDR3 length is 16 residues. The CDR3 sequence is CASNTPGTGGLETQYF. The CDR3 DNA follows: TGTGCCAGCAACACCCCCGGGACAGGGGGCTTGGAGACCCAGTACTTC. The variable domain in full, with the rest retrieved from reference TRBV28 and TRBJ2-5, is DVKVTQSSRYLVKRTGEKVFLECVQDMDHENMFWYRQDPGLGLRLIYFSYDVKMKEKGDIPEGYSVSREKKERFSLILESASTNQTSMYLCASNTPGTGGLETQYFGPGTRLLVL.

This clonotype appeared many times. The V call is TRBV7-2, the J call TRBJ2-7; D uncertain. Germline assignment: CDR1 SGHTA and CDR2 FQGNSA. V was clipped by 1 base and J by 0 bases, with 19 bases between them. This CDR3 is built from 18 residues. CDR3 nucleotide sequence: TGTGCCAGCAGCTTAGTTACGGGTGGCGGCGGTGCCTCCTACGAGCAGTACTTC. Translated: CASSLVTGGGGASYEQYF.

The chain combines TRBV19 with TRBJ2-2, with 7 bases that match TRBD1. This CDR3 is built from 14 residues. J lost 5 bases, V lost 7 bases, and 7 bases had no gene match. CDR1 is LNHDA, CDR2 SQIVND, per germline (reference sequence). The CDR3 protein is CASIGTALTGELFF. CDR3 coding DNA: TGTGCCAGTATAGGGACAGCCTTGACCGGGGAGCTGTTTTTT.

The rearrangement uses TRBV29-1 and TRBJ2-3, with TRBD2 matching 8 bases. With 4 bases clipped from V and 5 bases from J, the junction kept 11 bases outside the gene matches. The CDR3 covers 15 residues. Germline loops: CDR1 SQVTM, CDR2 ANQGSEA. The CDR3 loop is CSVAGPGGPKDTQYF. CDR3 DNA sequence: TGCAGCGTTGCCGGGCCGGGAGGGCCTAAAGATACGCAGTATTTT.

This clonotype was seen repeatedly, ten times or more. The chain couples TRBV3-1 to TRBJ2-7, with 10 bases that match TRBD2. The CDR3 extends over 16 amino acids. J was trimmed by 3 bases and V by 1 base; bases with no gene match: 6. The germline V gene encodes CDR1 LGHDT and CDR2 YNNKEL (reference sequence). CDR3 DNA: TGTGCCAGCAGCCAAGCGCCTAGCGGGAGTTTCTACGAGCAGTACTTC. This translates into CASSQAPSGSFYEQYF.

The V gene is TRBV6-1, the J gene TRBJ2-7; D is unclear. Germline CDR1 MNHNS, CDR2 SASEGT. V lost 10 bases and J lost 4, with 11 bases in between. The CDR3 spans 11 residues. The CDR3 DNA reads TGTGCCACCCCCCCGAGTTACGAGCAGTACTTC. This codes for CATPPSYEQYF.

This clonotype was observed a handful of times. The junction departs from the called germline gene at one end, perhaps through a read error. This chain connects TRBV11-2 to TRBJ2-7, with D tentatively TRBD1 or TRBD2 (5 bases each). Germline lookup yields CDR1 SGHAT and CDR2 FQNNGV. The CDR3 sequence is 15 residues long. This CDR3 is CAGSLGTGGSYEQYF. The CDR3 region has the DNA TGTGCCGGCAGCTTAGGGACCGGTGGATCTTACGAGCAGTACTTC.

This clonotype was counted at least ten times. The CDR3 DNA is TGTGCCAGCAGCCAAGGGGCCGGGGTCCCTTATAGCAATCAGCCCCAGCATTTT. As protein: CASSQGAGVPYSNQPQHF. This chain links TRBV3-1 with TRBJ1-5; D is ambiguous. This CDR3 is built from 18 residues. The germline gives CDR1 LGHDT, CDR2 YNNKEL (reference sequence). The V end was cut by 1 base, the J end by 0 bases, with 16 bases between.

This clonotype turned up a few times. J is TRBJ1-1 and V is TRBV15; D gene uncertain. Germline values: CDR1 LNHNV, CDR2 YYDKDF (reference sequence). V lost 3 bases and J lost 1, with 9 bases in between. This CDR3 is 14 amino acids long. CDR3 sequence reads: CATSSSRRNTEAFF. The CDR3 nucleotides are TGTGCCACCAGCAGTAGTCGACGGAACACTGAAGCTTTCTTT.

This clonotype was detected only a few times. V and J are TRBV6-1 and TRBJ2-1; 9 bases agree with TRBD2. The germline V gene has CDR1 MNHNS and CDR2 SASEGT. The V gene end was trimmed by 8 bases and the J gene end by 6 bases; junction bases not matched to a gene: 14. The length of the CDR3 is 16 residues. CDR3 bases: TGTGCCAGCGGGGATCTGGCGGGAGGGCCGCGCAATGAGCAGTTCTTC. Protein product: CASGDLAGGPRNEQFF.

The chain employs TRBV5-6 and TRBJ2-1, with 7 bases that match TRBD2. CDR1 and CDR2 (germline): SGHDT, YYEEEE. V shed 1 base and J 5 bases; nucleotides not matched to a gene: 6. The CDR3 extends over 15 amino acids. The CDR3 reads CASSLWGEGNNEQFF. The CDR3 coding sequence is TGTGCCAGCAGCTTGTGGGGGGAGGGGAACAATGAGCAGTTCTTC.

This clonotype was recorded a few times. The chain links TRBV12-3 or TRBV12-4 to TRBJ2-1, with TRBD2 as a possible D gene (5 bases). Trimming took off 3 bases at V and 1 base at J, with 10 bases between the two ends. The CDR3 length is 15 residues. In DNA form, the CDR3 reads TGTGCCAGCAGTTTCGGCGGGCTATCCTACAATGAGCAGTTCTTC. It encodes CASSFGGLSYNEQFF.

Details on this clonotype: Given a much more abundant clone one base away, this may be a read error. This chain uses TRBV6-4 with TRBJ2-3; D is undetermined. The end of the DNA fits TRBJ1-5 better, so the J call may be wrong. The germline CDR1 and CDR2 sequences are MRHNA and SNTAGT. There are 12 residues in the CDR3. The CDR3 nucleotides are TGTGCCAGTCTACCCTCCCCCCTTACGCAGCATTTT. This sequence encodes CASLPSPLTQHF.